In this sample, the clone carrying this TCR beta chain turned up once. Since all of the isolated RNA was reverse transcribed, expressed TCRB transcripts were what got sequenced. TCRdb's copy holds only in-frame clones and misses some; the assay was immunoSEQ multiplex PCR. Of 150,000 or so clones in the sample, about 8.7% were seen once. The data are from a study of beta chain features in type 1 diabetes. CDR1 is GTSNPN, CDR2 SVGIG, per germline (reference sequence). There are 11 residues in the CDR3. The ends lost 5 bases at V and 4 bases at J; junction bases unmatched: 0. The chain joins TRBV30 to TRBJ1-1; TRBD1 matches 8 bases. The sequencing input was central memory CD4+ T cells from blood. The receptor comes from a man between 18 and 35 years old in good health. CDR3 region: CAWGQGTEAFF. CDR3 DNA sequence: TGTGCCTGGGGACAGGGCACTGAAGCTTTCTTT. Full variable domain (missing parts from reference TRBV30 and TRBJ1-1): SQTIHQWPATLVQPVGSPLSLECTVEGTSNPNLYWYRQAAGRGLQLLFYSVGIGQISSEVPQNLSASRPQDRQFILSSKKLLLSDSGFYLCAWGQGTEAFFGQGTRLTVV.